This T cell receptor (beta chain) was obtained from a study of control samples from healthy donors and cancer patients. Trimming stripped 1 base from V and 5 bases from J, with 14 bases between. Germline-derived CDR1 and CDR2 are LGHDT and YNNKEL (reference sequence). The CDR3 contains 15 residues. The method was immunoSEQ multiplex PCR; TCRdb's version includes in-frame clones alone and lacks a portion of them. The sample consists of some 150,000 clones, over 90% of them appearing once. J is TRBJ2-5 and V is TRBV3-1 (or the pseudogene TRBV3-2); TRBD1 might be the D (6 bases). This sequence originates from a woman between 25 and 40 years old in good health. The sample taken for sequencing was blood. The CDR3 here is CASSQGGLRSETQYF. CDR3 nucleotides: TGTGCCAGCAGCCAAGGGGGGCTCCGGTCGGAGACCCAGTACTTC.